This T cell receptor beta chain was captured in a study of shared clonotypes between healthy human individuals. Study-wide context: Each donor contributed plates that comprised three CD4 naive, three CD4 memory, two CD8 naive and one CD8 memory. Study-level points and caveats: The authors expected sequencing depth to affect clonotype sharing among donors.

Details on this clone: As yet, its antigen is unknown.

The protocol was immunoSEQ multiplex PCR, while the TCRdb copy is restricted to in-frame clones and leaves out a portion. The table records more than 2,000,000 clones, more than 80% of them present only once. Everyone who donated was a Caucasian adult who lived in Nashville, Tennessee. CDR3 length: 13 amino acids. CDR1 is SGHDN and CDR2 is FVKESK in the germline V gene. The V gene lost 4 bases and the J gene lost 5 bases, with 11 bases spanning the gap. The sequencing sample was made of naive CD4+ T cells from PBMCs. Subset: CD45RA+ positively selected. The receptor's source is a man between 18 and 29 years old in good health. Some clones in this sample may be carry-over from other donors' samples. The chain joins TRBV14 to TRBJ1-1; D gene uncertain. DNA for the CDR3: TGTGCCAGCAGCCGGATCGGCCGGACTGAAGCTTTCTTT. Encoded protein: CASSRIGRTEAFF.